Shown below are 15 T cell receptor beta chains from a single sample sequenced in a study of spatial heterogeneity in lung cancer. MiXCR, run by TCRdb on the 5' RACE reads, gives a single entry per CDR3 protein. The repertoire includes 60,000 to 75,000 distinct CDR3 sequences, about 5.9% of them detected once, and about 15% sits in the top ten. Documented time point: sample taken at primary tumor resection. The sample was PBMCs, taken at surgery. Every receptor here comes from a female donor with early-stage non-small cell lung cancer.

This clonotype was observed at least ten times. J is TRBJ2-4 and V is TRBV20-1, with D possibly being TRBD1 (5 bases). Trimming removed 5 bases from V and 0 bases from J, with 14 bases in between. Germline lookup yields CDR1 DFQATT and CDR2 SNEGSKA (reference sequence). The CDR3 runs to 15 residues. The CDR3: CSAHRQILAKNIQYF. CDR3 bases: TGCAGTGCTCACCGACAGATTCTAGCCAAAAACATTCAGTACTTC.

This clonotype occurred many times. The genes are TRBV18 and TRBJ1-5; 7 bases are a match to TRBD1. After removal of 8 bases from V and 6 bases from J, the junction contained 10 bases not matched to a gene. This CDR3 is built from 14 residues. Looked up from germline, CDR1 is KGHSH and CDR2 is LQKENI. The CDR3 spells CASQPYRGGQPQHF. For the CDR3, the DNA is TGTGCCAGCCAACCGTACAGGGGAGGTCAGCCCCAGCATTTT.

This clonotype was seen repeatedly, ten times or more. The CDR3 DNA sequence: TGTGCCAGCAGTTTAAGGAGTGGGTCCTACAATGAGCAGTTCTTC. This translates into CASSLRSGSYNEQFF. The chain combines TRBV12-3 or TRBV12-4 with TRBJ2-1, with no clear D. Trimming took off 2 bases at V and 1 base at J, with 9 bases between the two ends. The CDR3 is 15 amino acids.

This clonotype has more than one count but fewer than ten. The chain is built from TRBV6-5 and TRBJ2-7; 8 nucleotides align to TRBD2. The CDR3 runs to 14 residues. Germline-derived CDR1 and CDR2 are MNHEY and SVGAGI. With V trimmed by 6 bases and J by 5 bases, 9 bases remained unmatched. The CDR3 coding sequence is TGTGCCAGCAGACCCACCGGGACTAGAGACGAGCAGTACTTC. Amino acid sequence: CASRPTGTRDEQYF.

This clonotype was picked up many times. The J gene is TRBJ1-5, the V gene TRBV20-1; no clear D gene. V shed 0 bases and J shed 5 bases, with 11 bases lying between them. The CDR3 spans 14 residues. Germline CDR1 DFQATT, CDR2 SNEGSKA (reference sequence). The CDR3 sequence is CSARDPTAHQPQHF. The CDR3 DNA sequence: TGCAGTGCTAGAGATCCGACGGCTCATCAGCCCCAGCATTTT.

In its sample, this clonotype was seen many times. This chain connects TRBV9 to TRBJ1-6; D is undetermined. The CDR3 has 15 amino acids. V was clipped by 0 bases and J by 0 bases, with 4 bases between them. Germline V gene sequence: CDR1 SGDLS, CDR2 YYNGEE. The CDR3 bases are TGTGCCAGCAGCGTAGAGGTCTCCTATAATTCACCCCTCCACTTT. Translating gives CASSVEVSYNSPLHF. Drawing the rest from reference TRBV9 and TRBJ1-6, the complete variable domain is DSGVTQTPKHLITATGQRVTLRCSPRSGDLSVYWYQQSLDQGLQFLIQYYNGEERAKGNILERFSAQQFPDLHSELNLSSLELGDSALYFCASSVEVSYNSPLHFGNGTRLTVT.

Many counts were recorded for this clonotype. V gene TRBV7-3 combines with J gene TRBJ2-1; the D gene is possibly TRBD2 (7 bases). This CDR3 has 13 residues. Trimming removed 5 bases from V and 9 bases from J, with 14 bases in between. Germline-derived CDR1 and CDR2 are SGHTA and FQGTGA. CDR3 DNA: TGTGCCAGCAGCCCATACAGGGAGGGTGAGCAGTTCTTC. Its protein product is CASSPYREGEQFF.

This clonotype was detected many times. The chain links TRBV7-6 to TRBJ2-7, with no clear D. The CDR3 is 13 residues long. Germline V gene data show CDR1 as SGHVS and CDR2 as FNYEAQ. V shed 5 bases and J shed 2 bases, with 10 bases lying between them. The CDR3 sequence is CASSVGSAYEQYF. CDR3 bases: TGTGCCAGCAGCGTGGGGTCAGCCTACGAGCAGTACTTC.

V is TRBV7-8 and J is TRBJ2-1, with TRBD1 identical over 10 bases. Germline CDR1 and CDR2: SGHVS and FQNEAQ. V lost 0 bases and J lost 7; bases outside the gene matches: 3. The CDR3 is 15 residues long. Here the CDR3 DNA reads TGTGCCAGCAGCTTAGCGGGACAGGGGTTGAATGAGCAGTTCTTC. This gives the protein CASSLAGQGLNEQFF.

This clonotype was picked up a small number of times. V usage is TRBV5-8 and J usage is TRBJ2-3; TRBD2 aligns across 9 bases. The CDR3 extends over 16 amino acids. Looked up from germline, CDR1 is SGHTS and CDR2 is YDEGEE. The ends lost 2 bases at V and 2 bases at J; junction bases unmatched: 6. In DNA, the CDR3 is TGTGCCAGCAGCTTCCAGCGGGGGGACCTCACAGATACGCAGTATTTT. Translated: CASSFQRGDLTDTQYF.

The chain links TRBV20-1 to TRBJ2-1; 12 nucleotides agree with TRBD2. Per germline, CDR1 DFQATT and CDR2 SNEGSKA (reference sequence). The ends lost 5 bases at V and 10 bases at J; junction bases unmatched: 9. CDR3 length: 14 amino acids. The CDR3: CSAPSSGRAREQFF. CDR3 DNA: TGCAGTGCTCCTTCTAGCGGGAGGGCCAGGGAGCAGTTCTTC.

This clonotype was counted at least ten times. This chain's CDR3 is CASSLVVSSIYGYTF. In DNA, the CDR3 is TGCGCCAGCAGCTTGGTCGTGTCTTCTATTTATGGCTACACCTTC. The chain joins TRBV5-1 to TRBJ1-2; D unclear. Between the trimmed V and J ends, which lost 0 bases and 5 bases, there was a span of 14 bases. CDR3 length: 15 residues. Germline V CDR1 and CDR2: SGHRS, YFSETQ.

This clonotype was recorded many times. Here the CDR3 DNA reads TGTGCCAGCAGCTGGGACAGATTTAATGAAAAACTGTTTTTT. This encodes CASSWDRFNEKLFF. The J gene is TRBJ1-4, the V gene TRBV7-2; 7 bases are shared with TRBD1. The CDR3 has 14 residues. Germline V gives CDR1 SGHTA, CDR2 FQGNSA. V was clipped by 4 bases and J by 4 bases; unmatched bases: 3.

A few counts support this clonotype. The chain has TRBV27 and TRBJ1-1, with a weak D call TRBD1 (6 bases). Germline CDR1 MNHEY, CDR2 SMNVEV (reference sequence). This CDR3 has 16 residues. V dropped 4 bases and J dropped 10 bases, with 25 bases sitting between them. The CDR3 spells CASSSSLTGDELGAFF. As DNA, the CDR3 is TGTGCCAGCAGTTCCTCCCTGACAGGAGACGAACTCGGAGCTTTCTTT.

This clonotype was observed at least ten times. J is TRBJ1-1 and V is TRBV7-2; D might be TRBD1 (5 bases). The V gene's germline CDR1 is SGHTA and CDR2 FQGNSA. The CDR3 covers 15 residues. Trimming removed 4 bases from V and 1 base from J, with 13 bases in between. This CDR3 is CASSYDDSRNTEAFF. Written as DNA, the CDR3 is TGTGCCAGCAGCTATGACGACAGCCGGAACACTGAAGCTTTCTTT.